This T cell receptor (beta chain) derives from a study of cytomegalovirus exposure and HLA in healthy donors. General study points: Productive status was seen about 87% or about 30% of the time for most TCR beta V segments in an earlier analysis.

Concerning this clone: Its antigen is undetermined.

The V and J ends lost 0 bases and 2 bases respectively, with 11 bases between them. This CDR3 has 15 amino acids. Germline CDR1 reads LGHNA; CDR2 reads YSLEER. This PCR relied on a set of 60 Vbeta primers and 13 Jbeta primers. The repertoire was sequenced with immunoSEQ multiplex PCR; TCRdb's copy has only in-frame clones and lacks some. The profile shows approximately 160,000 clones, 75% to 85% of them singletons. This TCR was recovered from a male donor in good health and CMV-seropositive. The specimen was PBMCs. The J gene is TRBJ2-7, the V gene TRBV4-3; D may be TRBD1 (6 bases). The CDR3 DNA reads TGCGCCAGCAGCCAAGAGGCACAGGGTCCCTACGAGCAGTACTTC. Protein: CASSQEAQGPYEQYF.